This T cell receptor beta chain was recovered during a study of Ad26.COV2.S vaccination and SARS-CoV-2 variants. In the study overall: Within the COV1001 Ad26.COV2.S trial arm, the donor was enrolled. Findings of the study overall: Placebo recipients trailed vaccine recipients in spike-specific TCR breadth. Placebo recipients and vaccine recipients were similar in non-spike TCR breadth.

Described treatment: approximately 18 received Ad26.COV2.S at low or high dose, single or two shots; roughly 5 received placebo; per-sample allocation not given. Sampling happened 63 days after the first vaccine or placebo injection. Ad26.COV2.S expressed prefusion-stabilized spike from the original Wuhan strain. Germline CDR1 reads SGHRS; CDR2 reads YFSETQ. The CDR3 is 14 residues long. Trimming stripped 0 bases from V and 3 bases from J, with 10 bases between. A remark on this clone: Its antigen remains unknown.

TCRdb's table, derived via immunoSEQ multiplex PCR, lists solely in-frame clones and lacks some. Of roughly 390,000 clones in the sample, more than 85% are singletons; the top ten hold roughly 3%. This chain joins TRBV5-1 and TRBJ2-7, with a possible D match to TRBD2 (5 bases). The TCR originated in a person between 18 and 65 years old who received the Ad26.COV2.S COVID-19 vaccine or a placebo. Here the sequenced sample was peripheral blood, taken in a trial of Ad26.COV2.S vaccine versus placebo. This CDR3 is CASSLVAGFYEQYF. CDR3 sequence (DNA): TGCGCCAGCAGCTTGGTTGCGGGTTTCTACGAGCAGTACTTC. Full variable domain (missing parts from reference TRBV5-1 and TRBJ2-7): KAGVTQTPRYLIKTRGQQVTLSCSPISGHRSVSWYQQTPGQGLQFLFEYFSETQRNKGNFPGRFSGRQFSNSRSEMNVSTLELGDSALYLCASSLVAGFYEQYFGPGTRLTVT.